The text below deals with one T cell receptor beta chain. There is no known antigen for this receptor. No quality values exist for individual bases; no much larger clone is one base distant. Other DNA sequences in this sample translate to the same CDR3. The data were obtained in a study of blood T cell repertoires in COVID-19 (dated by TCRdb to between 2020 and 2021). Background for the entire study: Samples from collaborators originated in the United States, Italy and Spain and spanned both the acute and convalescent phases of COVID-19. The prospective study material was composed of cDNA or gDNA derived from T cells, B-cell-depleted T cells, or PBMCs. Subjects who had been exposed to COVID-19, were actively infected with it, or had recovered from it provided the deeply sampled blood TCRbeta repertoires that made up the dataset. A freely available public database, intended as a resource for researchers studying the immune response to SARS-CoV-2, is where the repertoires were released. Samples were obtained from the ongoing ImmuneRACE study (first 160 participants) and from 1,000 to 1,500 subjects provided by 6 global collaborators. A de-identified subject ID, COVID-19 status, age in years and sex were almost always included in the sample metadata. Where available, HLA class I and class II types were taken from metadata supplied by the sample provider and were not determined by assay-based typing.

Whole blood was collected in K2EDTA tubes by collaborating institutions according to the institutions' own protocols. For TCRbeta analysis, collaborator samples were shipped as frozen whole blood, as isolated PBMCs, or as DNA extracted from either sample type. Results and caveats for the whole study, not just this receptor: Clinical and demographic metadata were provided uncurated, with the amount varying by source and participant.

V has 0 bases trimmed and J has 4 bases trimmed; junction bases matching no gene number 3. From a lookup of the germline V gene, CDR1 and CDR2 are MNHEY and SVGAGI. The cysteine opens and the phenylalanine closes a CDR3 of 15 amino acids. This entry keeps only the CDR3 DNA: 45 bases, framed from base 1. TCRbeta CDR3 regions were amplified from genomic DNA using the immunoSEQ Assay, a bias-controlled multiplex PCR. In the paper's pipeline: Within the assay, amplification of reference gene primers was used to estimate how many nucleated cells each sample contained. Sequence reads were collapsed and filtered to measure the absolute abundance of every unique TCRbeta CDR3 rearrangement. For each sample, productive Simpson clonality was calculated by taking the square root of Simpson's diversity index across productive rearrangements. TCRdb holds this immuneACCESS table with in-frame rearrangements only. Some clones are missing; in checked studies, unresolved V genes explain under half, and the rest has no known cause. The DNA gave D and trimming, while V, J and clone size come from that table. The sample table records some 28,000 clones; 87% of these occur just once. About 17% of the sample belongs to the ten largest clones.

This TCR was sampled from a human donor in a cohort sampled during active COVID-19. The sequencing sample was made of peripheral blood. This sequence uses TRBV6-5 and TRBJ1-5, with 7 bases matching TRBD1. The DNA is TGTGCCAGCAGTTACTCGAGCAGGGGGAATCAGCCCCAGCATTTT. Its protein is CASSYSSRGNQPQHF.